The 16 T cell receptor beta chains below all came from one sample that was sequenced in a study of response to subunit inactivated influenza vaccine. MiXCR, run by TCRdb on the RT-PCR reads, gives a single entry per CDR3 protein. The table includes some 800,000 distinct CDR3 sequences, approximately 22% detected once. The starting material was PBMCs from blood, obtained more than 4 days after vaccination. These receptor sequences come from a man aged 45-65 years who received an inactivated influenza vaccine.

The table lists this clonotype with a few counts. The rearrangement uses TRBV12-5 and TRBJ2-2, with D perhaps being TRBD1 or TRBD2 (5 bases each). The CDR3 spans 17 residues. CDR1 LGHNT and CDR2 FRNRAP come from the germline V gene. V was shortened by 1 base and J by 3 bases, with 15 bases between the two germline ends. For the CDR3, the DNA is TGTGCTAGTGGTTTGGAGGTAGAGGGGCGACACACCGGGGAGCTGTTTTTT. This sequence encodes CASGLEVEGRHTGELFF.

The sample holds a few counts of this clonotype. V usage is TRBV27 and J usage is TRBJ2-5; D is ambiguous. V was pared by 5 bases and J by 6 bases, with 16 bases between. From germline, CDR1 is MNHEY and CDR2 SMNVEV (reference sequence). The CDR3 runs 14 residues. CDR3 nucleotides: TGTGCCAGCAGTACCCTCCCGGCAATGCAGACCCAGTACTTC. This translates into CASSTLPAMQTQYF.

The chain employs TRBV6-5 and TRBJ2-2; no clear D gene. V was clipped by 3 bases and J by 1 base, with 6 bases between them. This CDR3 has 14 amino acids. CDR1 and CDR2 (germline): MNHEY, SVGAGI. DNA for the CDR3: TGTGCCAGCAGTTATTTTGAGAACACCGGGGAGCTGTTTTTT. It translates to CASSYFENTGELFF.

The V and J genes are TRBV11-2 and TRBJ1-2; TRBD1 might be the D (6 bases). CDR1 and CDR2 (germline): SGHAT, FQNNGV. The CDR3 runs 13 residues. V was trimmed by 8 bases and J by 11 bases, leaving 21 bases between them. CDR3 in DNA: TGTGCCAGCGGCGATACAGGGTTTTTTGATTACACCTTC. It is translated as CASGDTGFFDYTF.

This clonotype was seen repeatedly, ten times or more. The chain employs TRBV6-1 and TRBJ1-2; D ambiguous. The V end lost 7 bases, the J end lost 2 bases, and 11 bases lay between the germline ends. CDR1 and CDR2 (germline): MNHNS, SASEGT. The CDR3 has 13 amino acids. Here the CDR3 reads CASKRVGNYGYTF. The DNA for the CDR3 is TGTGCCAGCAAAAGGGTGGGCAACTATGGCTACACCTTC.

This clonotype was counted a single time. The J gene is TRBJ2-7, the V gene TRBV28; the D gene could be TRBD1 or TRBD2 (6 bases each). Trimming stripped 3 bases from V and 0 bases from J, with 15 bases between. The length of the CDR3 is 16 residues. Per the germline V gene, CDR1 is MDHEN and CDR2 is SYDVKM. The CDR3 coding sequence is TGTGCCAGCAGTTTTGAATGGGGGGCGAGCTCCTACGAGCAGTACTTC. This translates into CASSFEWGASSYEQYF.

The V and J genes are TRBV7-2 and TRBJ2-5, with 11 bases that match TRBD2. The germline V gene has CDR1 SGHTA and CDR2 FQGNSA. Trimming removed 5 bases from V and 10 bases from J; junction bases left unmatched: 3. The CDR3 covers 12 residues. The CDR3 protein is CASSTSGGFQYF. The CDR3 coding sequence is TGTGCCAGCAGCACTAGCGGGGGCTTCCAGTACTTC.

This chain uses TRBV6-1 with TRBJ2-7; D may be TRBD2 (6 bases). The CDR3 runs to 14 residues. V lost 4 bases and J 5 bases, leaving 15 bases between the germline ends. Germline loops: CDR1 MNHNS, CDR2 SASEGT. The CDR3 DNA follows: TGTGCCAGCAGTGTGGCGGGGCAACGAGACGAGCAGTACTTC. Amino acid sequence: CASSVAGQRDEQYF.

The chain has TRBV21-1 and TRBJ2-7; TRBD2 was called by the table and not checked on the DNA. TRBV21-1 is described as a pseudogene. This CDR3 has 17 amino acids. CDR3 sequence (DNA): TGTGCCAGCAGCTCAACCTGGACTAGCGGGGGGATCTACGAGCAGTACTTC. Translating it yields CASSSTWTSGGIYEQYF.

V and J are TRBV4-3 and TRBJ2-2; possibly TRBD2 for D (6 bases). V lost 0 bases, J lost 0 bases, and 14 bases lay in between. The CDR3 length is 18 residues. The V gene's germline CDR1 is LGHNA and CDR2 YSLEER. The CDR3: CASSQDRRAGTNTGELFF. The CDR3 nucleotides are TGCGCCAGCAGCCAAGATCGGAGGGCAGGAACGAACACCGGGGAGCTGTTTTTT.

A few counts support this clonotype. The DNA is omitted, as the CDR3 cannot be located on it reliably, and the CDR3 follows TCRdb's listing. V is TRBV29-1 and J is TRBJ1-1. The CDR3 totals 12 residues, both ends included. Germline CDR1 and CDR2: SQVTM and ANQGSEA. The CDR3 protein is CSVGMGNTEVFF.

This clonotype turned up a few times. J is TRBJ2-7 and V is TRBV27, with 12 bases fitting TRBD2. Germline lookup yields CDR1 MNHEY and CDR2 SMNVEV (reference sequence). Germline trimming cut 5 bases from V and 3 bases from J; bases unmatched to any gene: 11. The CDR3 has 17 residues. As DNA, the CDR3 is TGTGCCAGCAGTCCAAATACCGGGACTAGCGGGTTCTACGAGCAGTACTTC. Amino acids: CASSPNTGTSGFYEQYF.

In this sample, this clonotype turned up a few times. The chain uses TRBV29-1 and TRBJ2-3; D might be TRBD1 (5 bases). Germline V gives CDR1 SQVTM, CDR2 ANQGSEA. V was trimmed by 3 bases and J by 2 bases, leaving 12 bases between them. This CDR3 is 14 amino acids long. CDR3 loop: CSVDPTASTDTQYF. The DNA for the CDR3 is TGCAGCGTTGACCCGACAGCGTCCACAGATACGCAGTATTTT.

The rearrangement joins TRBV20-1 to TRBJ2-5; 7 nucleotides align to TRBD1. Germline lookup yields CDR1 DFQATT and CDR2 SNEGSKA (reference sequence). The ends lost 7 bases at V and 0 bases at J; junction bases unmatched: 2. The CDR3 contains 12 residues. CDR3 in DNA: TGCAGTGTAGACAGGGACCAAGAGACCCAGTACTTC. Translation: CSVDRDQETQYF.

In the case of this clonotype: One base away lies a much larger clone, so this may be a sequencing read error. The chain combines TRBV9 with TRBJ2-5; 13 bases match TRBD2. The length of the CDR3 is 21 residues. Germline CDR1 reads SGDLS; CDR2 reads YYNGEE. The CDR3 DNA reads as TGTGCCAGCAGCGTAGGTCTAGGGGGACTAGCGGGACTCCCCCCCCGGGAGATCCAGTACTTC. Protein product: CASSVGLGGLAGLPPREIQYF. Full variable domain (missing parts from reference TRBV9 and TRBJ2-5): DSGVTQTPKHLITATGQRVTLRCSPRSGDLSVYWYQQSLDQGLQFLIQYYNGEERAKGNILERFSAQQFPDLHSELNLSSLELGDSALYFCASSVGLGGLAGLPPREIQYFGPGTRLLVL.

The chain uses TRBV15 and TRBJ2-3, with D possibly being TRBD1 or TRBD2 (5 bases each). The CDR3 consists of 18 residues. V lost 0 bases, J lost 0 bases, and 16 bases lay in between. CDR1 is LNHNV and CDR2 is YYDKDF in the germline V gene (reference sequence). The CDR3 reads CATSRERGRMKSTDTQYF. DNA of the CDR3: TGTGCCACCAGCAGAGAACGGGGCCGCATGAAGAGCACAGATACGCAGTATTTT.